The rows below give T cell receptor beta chains drawn from one sample of a study of cytomegalovirus exposure and HLA in healthy donors. Profiling relied on immunoSEQ multiplex PCR, and the TCRdb table lists in-frame clones only, not all of them. The repertoire holds about 190,000 clones, with 80% to 85% as singletons. Sample: PBMCs. The receptor source for this set is a man aged 40-50 years in good health and CMV-seropositive. Both conserved end residues are part of each CDR3. D genes are given only for firm matches. Expanded clones are given a class, and other clones once, few, many or no size at all.

cdr3_nt	cdr3_aa	j_call	clone_size	v_call	d_call
TGCGCCAGCAGCCAAGAAGGGACTAGAGATGAGCAGTTCTTC	CASSQEGTRDEQFF	TRBJ2-1	-	TRBV4-3	TRBD2
TGTGCCAGCAGTGAAGTAATGAACACTGAAGCTTTCTTT	CASSEVMNTEAFF	TRBJ1-1	-	TRBV6-1	-
TGTGCCAGCAGCGTAGGGCAGCGGGGGGGCCCGGGAGAGACCCAGTACTTC	CASSVGQRGGPGETQYF	TRBJ2-5	-	TRBV9	TRBD2
TGTGCCAGCAGTGAGCTCGGGGGGGACCTCAGCTCACCCCTCCACTTT	CASSELGGDLSSPLHF	TRBJ1-6	-	TRBV2	-
TGCGCCAGCAGCCAAGAGGGCGGGGGAGGAACCGGGGAGCTGTTTTTT	CASSQEGGGGTGELFF	TRBJ2-2	few	TRBV4-1	TRBD2
TGTGCCAGCAGGACCGGGACAGGGGGAAGGGATGGCTACACCTTC	CASRTGTGGRDGYTF	TRBJ1-2	-	TRBV28	TRBD1
TGCGCCAGCAGCTTGGTAGGCTCGGGGAACACTGAAGCTTTCTTT	CASSLVGSGNTEAFF	TRBJ1-1	-	TRBV5-1	-
TGTGCCAGCAGTTACGGAGAGGAGGGAGGACAGCCCCAGCATTTT	CASSYGEEGGQPQHF	TRBJ1-5	few	TRBV7-9	-
TGTGCCAGCAGTGCGAGTAACTATGGCTACACCTTC	CASSASNYGYTF	TRBJ1-2	-	TRBV6-5	-
TGTGCCAGCAACCTCCGGACAGGGTTGTACGAGCAGTACTTC	CASNLRTGLYEQYF	TRBJ2-7	-	TRBV7-8	TRBD1
TGTGCCAGCAGTCAGGGGCACGGGGTGGGCACTGAAGCTTTCTTT	CASSQGHGVGTEAFF	TRBJ1-1	-	TRBV27	-
TGTGCCAGCAGACGGACAGGGAATCAGCCCCAGCATTTT	CASRRTGNQPQHF	TRBJ1-5	few	TRBV28	TRBD1
TGTGCCAGTAGTGTGGACAAGCCCTACGAGCAGTACTTC	CASSVDKPYEQYF	TRBJ2-7	-	TRBV19	-
TGTGCCAGCAGCCAACAACACGGGACACGGTCGTATGGCTACACCTTC	CASSQQHGTRSYGYTF	TRBJ1-2	-	TRBV14	-
TGTGCCAGCAGCCCGACAGGGAATCCATCTAGCACAGATACGCAGTATTTT	CASSPTGNPSSTDTQYF	TRBJ2-3	-	TRBV9	TRBD1
TGTGCCAGTGCCGGGACTAGCGGGGTGTACACCGGGGAGCTGTTTTTT	CASAGTSGVYTGELFF	TRBJ2-2	-	TRBV7-8	TRBD2
TGTGCCAGCAGCACTCGGTCGGGACAGGGGGCTGTGGGGGCCAACGTCCTGACTTTC	CASSTRSGQGAVGANVLTF	TRBJ2-6	-	TRBV9	TRBD1
TGTGCCAGTAAAGCCGACAGGTTAGATGGCTACACCTTC	CASKADRLDGYTF	TRBJ1-2	-	TRBV19	-
TGTGCCAGCACTCACGGGGGGCCAAACAATGAGCAGTTCTTC	CASTHGGPNNEQFF	TRBJ2-1	-	TRBV6-6	-
TGCGCCAGCAGCCGCGGACAGGGGGTCGCCTGCGAGCAGTACTTC	CASSRGQGVACEQYF	TRBJ2-7	-	TRBV5-1	TRBD1
TGTGCCAGCAGCCGGGGATCTCCAGTCGGGGAGCTGTTTTTT	CASSRGSPVGELFF	TRBJ2-2	-	TRBV7-2	-
TGTGCCAGCATGGGGGAGGGAAGGATCTACGAGCAGTACTTC	CASMGEGRIYEQYF	TRBJ2-7	-	TRBV2	TRBD2
TGCGCCAGCAGCTGGGGACTAGCGGGGGGGCCCGGTGAGACCCAGTACTTC	CASSWGLAGGPGETQYF	TRBJ2-5	once	TRBV5-1	TRBD2
TGCGCCAGCAGCCAAGATGTCGACAGGCGTGGCTACACCTTC	CASSQDVDRRGYTF	TRBJ1-2	few	TRBV4-3	-
TGTGCCAGTGCAGGACAGGGGCCACGGGAGACCCAGTACTTC	CASAGQGPRETQYF	TRBJ2-5	-	TRBV19	TRBD1
TGCAGTGCCGAAAGGGGCCTCGAGCAGTACTTC	CSAERGLEQYF	TRBJ2-7	-	TRBV20-1	-
TGTGCCAGCAGCTCGACAGGGGGAGTCCGGTTGGACTATGGCTACACCTTC	CASSSTGGVRLDYGYTF	TRBJ1-2	-	TRBV7-9	TRBD1
TGTGCCACGGGACAGGGACTTAACACCGGGGAGCTGTTTTTT	CATGQGLNTGELFF	TRBJ2-2	-	TRBV27	TRBD1
TGTGCCAGCAGCGCGGGGGGCGGGTACGAGCAGTACTTC	CASSAGGGYEQYF	TRBJ2-7	-	TRBV7-3	TRBD2
TGTGCCAGCAGCGTCCCTGGCACCCAGTACTTC	CASSVPGTQYF	TRBJ2-5	-	TRBV7-9	-
TGTGCCAGCAGCTTGAAGAGGGGGTCGAGCAATCAGCCCCAGCATTTT	CASSLKRGSSNQPQHF	TRBJ1-5	-	TRBV5-8	-
TGTGCCAGCAGCCAACCCACCTCTAGAGGCAGCACAGATACGCAGTATTTT	CASSQPTSRGSTDTQYF	TRBJ2-3	-	TRBV4-2	-
TGTGCCAGCAGCTTAGGGACAGCGGGGCCCAGCGAGCAGTACTTC	CASSLGTAGPSEQYF	TRBJ2-7	once	TRBV7-6	-
TGCGCCAGCAGCCAAGATCGGCGGGGGTCGCACGAGCAGTACTTC	CASSQDRRGSHEQYF	TRBJ2-7	-	TRBV4-3	TRBD2
TGTGCCAGCAGCTTGGCCACGACATCAGGGGGCTACACCTTC	CASSLATTSGGYTF	TRBJ1-2	-	TRBV5-4	-
TGTGCCAGCAGCTTAGCTTTGTATAGCAATCAGCCCCAGCATTTT	CASSLALYSNQPQHF	TRBJ1-5	-	TRBV11-3	-
TGTGCCAGCAGCTTGGATGCCCGGGGCTACACCTTC	CASSLDARGYTF	TRBJ1-2	-	TRBV5-8	-
TGTGCCAGCAGCTTTGAGGCAGGGGAAGGTCAGCCCCAGCATTTT	CASSFEAGEGQPQHF	TRBJ1-5	-	TRBV11-2	-
TGCGCCAGCAGCCAAGCCGGGACAGGTGGTGACGAGCAGTACTTC	CASSQAGTGGDEQYF	TRBJ2-7	once	TRBV4-1	TRBD1
TGTGCCAGCAGTTACAGGGGCGGGAACACTGAAGCTTTCTTT	CASSYRGGNTEAFF	TRBJ1-1	few	TRBV6-5	-
TGTGCCAGCAGTAGCGGGGGGGCCCGGGAGACCCAGTACTTC	CASSSGGARETQYF	TRBJ2-5	-	TRBV27	TRBD2
TGTGCCAGCAGTTTATCACCGGGGTGGAGCACTGAAGCTTTCTTT	CASSLSPGWSTEAFF	TRBJ1-1	-	TRBV27	-
TGCGCCAGCAGCCAAAAAGGACAGGGAGGGCAAGAGACCCAGTACTTC	CASSQKGQGGQETQYF	TRBJ2-5	few	TRBV4-3	-
TGTGCCAGCAGCGCATACAGGGAATCCTACGAGCAGTACTTC	CASSAYRESYEQYF	TRBJ2-7	-	TRBV7-2	-
TGTGCCAGCTCACCAGGTACTCCACAGGGCAACTATGGCTACACCTTC	CASSPGTPQGNYGYTF	TRBJ1-2	few	TRBV18	-
TGTGCCAGCGGGCGGCGGGGGGGTGTAAACATTCAGTACTTC	CASGRRGGVNIQYF	TRBJ2-4	few	TRBV27	TRBD2
TGTGCCAGCAGCGTAGAACTAGAAGAGACCGGGGAGCTGTTTTTT	CASSVELEETGELFF	TRBJ2-2	-	TRBV9	-
TGCGCCAGCAGCTTTGTAGCAGGGGCAGCCTACGAGCAGTACTTC	CASSFVAGAAYEQYF	TRBJ2-7	-	TRBV5-1	-
TGTGCCAGTAGTATTTATAGCGCAGATACGCAGTATTTT	CASSIYSADTQYF	TRBJ2-3	-	TRBV19	-